This entry is about one T cell receptor beta chain. The source of the sample is a study of cytomegalovirus exposure and HLA in healthy donors. Data came from immunoSEQ multiplex PCR; TCRdb stores just in-frame clones and leaves some out. The sample carries over 120,000 clones, 75% to 90% recorded once. The CDR3 has 18 amino acids. CDR1 is SGHNT and CDR2 is YYREEE in the germline V gene (reference sequence). V shed 4 bases, J shed 2 bases, and the junction held 10 bases outside the gene matches. Sequenced input: PBMCs. The clonotype originates from a woman younger than 30 in good health and CMV-seropositive. The chain uses TRBV5-4 and TRBJ2-3, with 13 nucleotides matching TRBD2. Here the CDR3 reads CASSEGLAGVSYTDTQYF. In DNA form, the CDR3 reads TGTGCCAGCAGCGAAGGACTAGCGGGGGTTTCCTACACAGATACGCAGTATTTT.